This T cell receptor beta chain was obtained from a study of siplizumab effects on memory and regulatory T cells. Clones were read by immunoSEQ multiplex PCR, and TCRdb kept only the in-frame ones, dropping some. The sample has some 110,000 clones, approximately 94% seen once; the top ten hold under 2%. The CDR3 covers 11 residues. CDR1 DFQATT and CDR2 SNEGSKA come from the germline V gene (reference sequence). Trimming stripped 0 bases from V and 14 bases from J, with 13 bases between. Remarks on this clone: The target antigen is unknown.

Study results and caveats: Memory T cells appeared less diverse than naive cells, which seemed to contribute substantially to alloresponse. Versus approximately 27% in controls, the mappable alloreactive CD4+ clones averaged about 74% Treg-derived with siplizumab.

The chain recombines TRBV20-1 with TRBJ2-5; D uncertain. The clonotype was recovered from a human donor in good health. Sample: non-Treg CD4+ T cells sorted from blood. The CDR3 here is CSARDGSGSYF. CDR3 bases: TGCAGTGCTAGAGATGGGTCGGGCTCATACTTC.